Listed here are 17 T cell receptor beta chains from one sample, sequenced in a study of blood T cell repertoires in COVID-19 (dated by TCRdb to 2020 to 2022). Libraries were made using the immunoSEQ multiplex PCR assay. The clones in this table, taken by TCRdb from immuneACCESS, are in-frame only. Not every clone is retained; where verified, under half of the shortfall comes from an unresolved V gene, and the cause of the rest is unknown. The sample profile shows 140,000 or so clones; just under 85% of them were found once. Less than 7% of the sample comes from the top ten. Sample: PBMCs or T cells enriched from blood (not recorded which). The receptors shown here come from a woman aged 40 to 49 who had recovered from COVID-19.

The chain uses TRBV5-4 and TRBJ1-2; 7 bases are a match to TRBD1. Germline CDR1 reads SGHNT; CDR2 reads YYREEE (reference sequence). J lost 5 bases, V lost 4 bases, and 5 bases had no gene match. The CDR3 has 13 amino acids. CDR3: CASSNRGPYGYTF. In nucleotides, the CDR3 is TGTGCCAGCAGCAACAGGGGACCATATGGCTACACCTTC.

This clone has just one count. V usage is TRBV12-5 and J usage is TRBJ2-1; 7 bases fit TRBD2. CDR1 LGHNT and CDR2 FRNRAP come from the germline V gene. Trimming at V came to 3 bases and at J to 12 bases, leaving 8 bases not matched to a gene. This CDR3 contains 13 residues. The CDR3: CASGFLPGGGQFF. CDR3 coding DNA: TGTGCTAGTGGTTTTTTGCCGGGGGGAGGGCAGTTCTTC.

The chain combines TRBV29-1 with TRBJ2-1, with a possible D match to TRBD2 (5 bases). CDR3 length equals 15 residues. Trimming took 5 bases from V and 9 from J, leaving 23 bases between them. CDR1 is SQVTM and CDR2 is ANQGSEA in the germline V gene. Written as DNA, the CDR3 is TGCAGCGTTCCCCCGGCATATATGGGTCGGGGTGAGCAGTTCTTC. Its protein is CSVPPAYMGRGEQFF.

J is TRBJ2-2 and V is TRBV29-1, with TRBD1 matching over 11 bases. CDR3 length: 14 residues. Trimming cost V 7 bases and J 5 bases; bases outside gene matches: 6. Germline CDR1 and CDR2: SQVTM and ANQGSEA. As DNA, the CDR3 is TGCAGCGGCTGGGACAGGGGGGATACCGGGGAGCTGTTTTTT. Translating it yields CSGWDRGDTGELFF.

The chain uses TRBV11-3 and TRBJ1-1; TRBD1 agrees at 8 bases. In germline, CDR1 is SGHNT, CDR2 YENEEA. With 5 bases clipped from V and 1 base from J, the junction kept 21 bases outside the gene matches. The CDR3 length is 20 residues. The CDR3 bases are TGTGCCAGCAGCGTGCACCCCACTTCCAGACAGGGGCAGGGGAACACTGAAGCTTTCTTT. This sequence encodes CASSVHPTSRQGQGNTEAFF.

This rearrangement joins TRBV28 to TRBJ1-2; no clear D gene. CDR1 and CDR2 (germline): MDHEN, SYDVKM. Trimming shortened V by 4 bases and J by 12 bases, and 12 bases separated the two germline ends. This CDR3 has 11 residues. For the CDR3, the DNA is TGTGCCAGCAGTTCCCGGACTATCCACACCTTC. Protein: CASSSRTIHTF.

The gene calls are TRBV5-1 and TRBJ2-1; no firm D call. Germline V gives CDR1 SGHRS, CDR2 YFSETQ. There are 15 residues in the CDR3. Deletions cut 4 bases from V and 0 bases from J, with 11 bases between. CDR3 in DNA: TGCGCCAGCAGCCGGTCCACGAGCTCCTACAATGAGCAGTTCTTC. Translation: CASSRSTSSYNEQFF.

This chain links TRBV13 with TRBJ1-2, with D hard to call. The V gene lost 2 bases and the J gene lost 4 bases, with 32 bases spanning the gap. This CDR3 comprises 21 residues. Germline loops: CDR1 PRHDT, CDR2 FYEKMQ (reference sequence). The CDR3 DNA sequence: TGTGCCAGCAGCTTATTCCACAGCCTTACCAAACAAACACAGATCTCCTATGGCTACACCTTC. Protein product: CASSLFHSLTKQTQISYGYTF. Looking up the rest from reference TRBV13 and TRBJ1-2 gives the full variable domain: AAGVIQSPRHLIKEKRETATLKCYPIPRHDTVYWYQQGPGQDPQFLISFYEKMQSDKGSIPDRFSAQQFSDYHSELNMSSLELGDSALYFCASSLFHSLTKQTQISYGYTFGSGTRLTVV.

The rearrangement joins TRBV15 to TRBJ2-1; 8 bases map to TRBD1. The V and J ends lost 8 bases and 6 bases, in that order; junction bases with no gene match: 9. This CDR3 contains 14 residues. Germline V gene sequence: CDR1 LNHNV, CDR2 YYDKDF (reference sequence). CDR3 residues: CATVDRTGINEQFF. CDR3 DNA sequence: TGTGCCACCGTGGATCGGACAGGGATCAATGAGCAGTTCTTC.

The chain couples TRBV5-1 to TRBJ2-2; D is perhaps TRBD2 (5 bases). The CDR3 has 15 residues. From germline, CDR1 is SGHRS and CDR2 YFSETQ. Between the trimmed V and J ends, which lost 4 bases and 0 bases, there was a span of 10 bases. The CDR3: CASSLRGTNTGELFF. In DNA form, the CDR3 reads TGCGCCAGCAGCCTCCGGGGAACGAACACCGGGGAGCTGTTTTTT.

This chain uses TRBV29-1 with TRBJ2-1; TRBD2 matches at 10 bases. The germline V gene encodes CDR1 SQVTM and CDR2 ANQGSEA. V was clipped by 2 bases and J by 8 bases; unmatched bases: 12. The CDR3 consists of 16 residues. The CDR3 nucleotides are TGCAGCGTTGAACCCCTCCTCTTCGGACTAGCGGATGAGCAGTTCTTC. This codes for CSVEPLLFGLADEQFF.

The chain couples TRBV18 to TRBJ2-5; TRBD1 matches at 7 bases. V lost 3 bases and J lost 4; bases outside the gene matches: 8. Germline values: CDR1 KGHSH, CDR2 LQKENI. The CDR3 length is 15 residues. CDR3 sequence (DNA): TGTGCCAGCTCACCCCCGTCCCGGGACAGAGAGACCCAGTACTTC. It yields the protein CASSPPSRDRETQYF.

This chain uses TRBV7-8 with TRBJ1-1; possible D gene TRBD1, 5 bases. V shed 5 bases and J shed 0 bases, with 10 bases lying between them. The germline V gene encodes CDR1 SGHVS and CDR2 FQNEAQ. The CDR3 totals 14 residues. The CDR3 nucleotides read TGTGCCAGCAGCCCGACAGACTTGAACACTGAAGCTTTCTTT. The encoded protein is CASSPTDLNTEAFF.

The V and J genes are TRBV13 and TRBJ2-3; TRBD1 is a possible D gene (6 bases). Trimming left V 7 bases short and J 3 bases short, with 14 bases between. This CDR3 is built from 14 residues. Germline CDR1 reads PRHDT; CDR2 reads FYEKMQ (reference sequence). The CDR3 sequence is CASTPDSETDTQYF. The DNA for the CDR3 is TGTGCCAGCACCCCGGACAGTGAGACAGATACGCAGTATTTT. The full variable domain, its missing parts supplied by reference TRBV13 and TRBJ2-3, is AAGVIQSPRHLIKEKRETATLKCYPIPRHDTVYWYQQGPGQDPQFLISFYEKMQSDKGSIPDRFSAQQFSDYHSELNMSSLELGDSALYFCASTPDSETDTQYFGPGTRLTVL.

CDR3 region: CASSAGPRDRTYNEQFF. The CDR3 DNA follows: TGTGCCAGCAGTGCGGGGCCCCGGGACAGAACCTACAATGAGCAGTTCTTC. This chain joins TRBV2 and TRBJ2-1, with 7 positions matching TRBD1. This CDR3 comprises 17 residues. Trimming removed 4 bases from V and 2 bases from J; junction bases left unmatched: 11. Germline-derived CDR1 and CDR2 are SNHLY and FYNNEI. The whole variable domain, remainder taken from reference TRBV2 and TRBJ2-1, is EPEVTQTPSHQVTQMGQEVILRCVPISNHLYFYWYRQILGQKVEFLVSFYNNEISEKSEIFDDQFSVERPDGSNFTLKIRSTKLEDSAMYFCASSAGPRDRTYNEQFFGPGTRLTVL.

The chain couples TRBV5-1 to TRBJ2-6; maybe TRBD2 (5 bases). The V and J ends lost 0 bases and 6 bases respectively, with 13 bases between them. This CDR3 region has 16 residues. The germline CDR1 and CDR2 sequences are SGHRS and YFSETQ. As DNA, the CDR3 is TGCGCCAGCAGCTTGGCCGTCAATCGGGAGGCCAACGTCCTGACTTTC. Translated, it gives CASSLAVNREANVLTF.

This clone was seen just once. This chain links TRBV28 with TRBJ2-5, with TRBD2 matching over 9 bases. V dropped 6 bases and J dropped 0; count of bases not matched to a gene: 11. This CDR3 region has 17 residues. The germline V gene has CDR1 MDHEN and CDR2 SYDVKM. The CDR3 reads CASRKGGIAGDQETQYF. Written as DNA, the CDR3 is TGTGCCAGCAGAAAGGGTGGGATAGCGGGGGACCAAGAGACCCAGTACTTC. Supplemented by reference TRBV28 and TRBJ2-5, the full variable domain reads DVKVTQSSRYLVKRTGEKVFLECVQDMDHENMFWYRQDPGLGLRLIYFSYDVKMKEKGDIPEGYSVSREKKERFSLILESASTNQTSMYLCASRKGGIAGDQETQYFGPGTRLLVL.